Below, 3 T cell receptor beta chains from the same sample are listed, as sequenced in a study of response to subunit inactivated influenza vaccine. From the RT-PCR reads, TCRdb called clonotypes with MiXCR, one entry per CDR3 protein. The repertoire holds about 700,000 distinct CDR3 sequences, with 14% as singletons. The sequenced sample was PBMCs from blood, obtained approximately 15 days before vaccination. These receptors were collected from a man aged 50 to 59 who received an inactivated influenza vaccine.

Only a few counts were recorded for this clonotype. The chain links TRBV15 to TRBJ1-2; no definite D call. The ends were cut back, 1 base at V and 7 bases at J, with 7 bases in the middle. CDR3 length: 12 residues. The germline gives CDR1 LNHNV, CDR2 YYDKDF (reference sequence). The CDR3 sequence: CATSRAGLGYTF. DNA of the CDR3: TGTGCCACCAGCAGAGCCGGGCTTGGCTACACCTTC.

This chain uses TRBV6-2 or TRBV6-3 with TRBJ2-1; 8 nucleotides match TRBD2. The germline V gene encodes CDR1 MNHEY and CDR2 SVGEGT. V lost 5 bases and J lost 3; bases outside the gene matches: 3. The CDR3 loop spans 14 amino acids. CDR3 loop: CASSGTSYYNEQFF. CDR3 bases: TGTGCCAGCAGTGGGACTAGTTACTACAATGAGCAGTTCTTC.

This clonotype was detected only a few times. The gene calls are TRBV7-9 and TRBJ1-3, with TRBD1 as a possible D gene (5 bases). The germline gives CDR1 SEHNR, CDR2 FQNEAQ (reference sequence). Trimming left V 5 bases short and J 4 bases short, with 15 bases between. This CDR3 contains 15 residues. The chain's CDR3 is CASSPQDIIGNTIYF. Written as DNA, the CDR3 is TGTGCCAGCAGCCCACAGGACATAATCGGAAACACCATATATTTT.